These 26 T cell receptor beta chains came from one sample sequenced in a study of immune heterogeneity within non-small cell lung tumors. Multiplex PCR amplified TCR beta CDR3 with 32 V and 13 J primers. Via MiXCR, TCRdb re-called the multiplex PCR reads, giving one row per CDR3 protein. The sample records about 20,000 distinct CDR3 sequences, roughly 29% being singletons. Template input, which was bulk tumor genomic DNA, totaled 450 to 600 ng per sample. While surgery was under way, several biopsies spaced far apart were taken per primary tumor. Patients with untreated, newly diagnosed non-small cell lung cancer underwent curative surgery. Sequences were obtained from lung tumor tissue. All receptors come from a man aged 35 to 55 with non-small cell lung cancer.

This clonotype was seen at least ten times. The rearrangement uses TRBV27 and TRBJ2-7, with 7 bases aligning to TRBD2. Germline values: CDR1 MNHEY, CDR2 SMNVEV (reference sequence). V shed 3 bases, J shed 4 bases, and the junction held 9 bases outside the gene matches. This CDR3 contains 15 residues. This chain's CDR3 is CASSFGEGTTYEQYF. For the CDR3, the DNA is TGTGCCAGCAGTTTCGGGGAGGGTACTACGTACGAGCAGTACTTC.

This clonotype was counted ten times or more. The chain carries TRBV5-1 and TRBJ2-2; TRBD1 matches at 7 bases. The length of the CDR3 is 14 residues. CDR1 and CDR2 (germline): SGHRS, YFSETQ. The trim removed 5 bases at V and 4 bases at J, leaving 5 bases unmatched. Here the CDR3 DNA reads TGCGCCAGCAGAGGCGCAGGGGGCACCGGGGAGCTGTTTTTT. Protein: CASRGAGGTGELFF.

A word on this clonotype: Since a much larger clone is just one base distant, this may be a read error. This sequence joins TRBV12-3 or TRBV12-4 and TRBJ1-3, with no clear D. This CDR3 has 14 amino acids. V was shortened by 3 bases and J by 3 bases, with 9 bases between the two germline ends. The CDR3 DNA reads as TGTGCCAGCAGTTTCGGTCTTCGTGGAAACACCATATATTTT. As protein: CASSFGLRGNTIYF.

On this clonotype itself: This may arise from a read error, as a much more abundant clone is one base away. The chain combines TRBV6-1 with TRBJ1-4, with TRBD1 matching 9 bases. CDR1 and CDR2 from the germline V gene are MNHNS and SASEGT. CDR3 size: 15 residues. The ends lost 5 bases at V and 6 bases at J; junction bases unmatched: 7. This chain's CDR3 is CASSPDRGSYEKLFF. CDR3 coding DNA: TGTGCCAGCAGTCCAGACAGGGGGAGCTATGAAAAACTGTTTTTT.

This clonotype was counted many times. An end of the junction does not agree with germline; a read error may underlie this. The rearrangement links TRBV20-1 to TRBJ1-1; D call uncertain. The germline gives CDR1 DFQATT, CDR2 SNEGSKA (reference sequence). The CDR3 is 13 amino acids. CDR3 in DNA: TGCAGTGCTAAAGGACGGGTGAACGCTGAAGCTTTCTTT. Amino acids: CSAKGRVNAEAFF.

This clonotype was detected ten times or more. The V call is TRBV6-1, the J call TRBJ2-7, with 9 bases lining up with TRBD2. The CDR3 runs to 16 residues. The V and J ends lost 5 bases and 2 bases, in that order; junction bases with no gene match: 10. Germline lookup yields CDR1 MNHNS and CDR2 SASEGT. The CDR3 sequence is CASSLQTSGTPYEQYF. The CDR3 DNA reads TGTGCCAGCAGTCTCCAGACTAGCGGTACACCCTACGAGCAGTACTTC.

The chain links TRBV5-8 to TRBJ2-2; D is ambiguous. CDR1 is SGHTS and CDR2 is YDEGEE in the germline V gene. The CDR3 covers 14 residues. The germline V and J ends were trimmed by 4 bases and 0 bases, with 7 bases remaining between them. CDR3 sequence (DNA): TGTGCCAGCAGCCCCTACACGAACACCGGGGAGCTGTTTTTT. This translates into CASSPYTNTGELFF. Full variable domain (rest looked up from reference TRBV5-8 and TRBJ2-2): EAGVTQSPTHLIKTRGQQATLRCSPISGHTSVYWYQQALGLGLQFLLWYDEGEERNRGNFPPRFSGRQFPNYSSELNVNALELEDSALYLCASSPYTNTGELFFGEGSRLTVL.

Worth noting for this clonotype: This may be a read error, as it is one base from a much larger clone. The CDR3 bases are TGTACCAGCAGTCCTGCGACAGGCGCTAACTATGGCTACACCTTC. Its translation: CTSSPATGANYGYTF. The J gene is TRBJ1-2, the V gene TRBV2; a possible D gene is TRBD1 (6 bases). The CDR3 is made up of 15 amino acids. Germline V gene data show CDR1 as SNHLY and CDR2 as FYNNEI.

This clonotype occurred many times. The V call is TRBV3-1, the J call TRBJ2-2; D gene uncertain. The V end lost 1 base, the J end lost 5 bases, and 8 bases lay between the germline ends. Germline V gene sequence: CDR1 LGHDT, CDR2 YNNKEL (reference sequence). The CDR3 is made up of 14 amino acids. As DNA, the CDR3 is TGTGCCAGCAGCCAAGGACAATTAACCGGGGAGCTGTTTTTT. Translating gives CASSQGQLTGELFF.

This clonotype was recorded a few times. The chain couples TRBV2 to TRBJ2-7; 7 nucleotides agree with TRBD2. CDR1 and CDR2 (germline): SNHLY, FYNNEI. The CDR3 spans 16 residues. Trimming removed 7 bases from V and 0 bases from J; junction bases left unmatched: 12. The CDR3 region has the DNA TGTGCCAGCAAGGCTTATGGGACTAAGAGCTCCTACGAGCAGTACTTC. The encoded protein is CASKAYGTKSSYEQYF.

Note on this clonotype: A clone one base away is much larger, so this may be a read error. This sequence joins TRBV2 and TRBJ1-4, with TRBD1 as a possible D gene (6 bases). Between the trimmed V and J ends, which lost 2 bases and 3 bases, there was a span of 13 bases. CDR3 size: 16 residues. Per the germline V gene, CDR1 is SNHLY and CDR2 is FYNNEI. The CDR3 protein is CASSETWTASNEKLFF. DNA for the CDR3: TGTGCCAGCAGTGAAACATGGACAGCCTCTAATGAAAAACTGTTTTTT.

This clonotype was seen more than once but under ten times. The V call is TRBV9, the J call TRBJ1-1; no definite D call. The germline V gene encodes CDR1 SGDLS and CDR2 YYNGEE. V lost 6 bases to trimming and J lost 3 bases, with 15 bases between them. This CDR3 region has 14 residues. The CDR3 bases are TGTGCCAGCACCCCGGGAAGTTTGGACACTGAAGCTTTCTTT. Protein: CASTPGSLDTEAFF.

The genes are TRBV29-1 and TRBJ2-1; TRBD2 might be the D (5 bases). CDR1 SQVTM and CDR2 ANQGSEA come from the germline V gene. V lost 6 bases, J lost 3 bases, and 9 bases lay in between. The CDR3 is made up of 12 amino acids. The CDR3 region is CSVSGYYNEQFF. CDR3 coding DNA: TGCAGCGTAAGCGGTTACTACAATGAGCAGTTCTTC.

The rearrangement joins TRBV6-2 or TRBV6-3 to TRBJ2-3; 10 bases align to TRBD2. This CDR3 is built from 15 residues. Germline V gene data show CDR1 as MNHEY and CDR2 as SVGEGT. The V and J ends lost 8 bases and 11 bases, in that order; junction bases with no gene match: 16. The CDR3 sequence: CASSALAGVDYRQYF. Written as DNA, the CDR3 is TGTGCCAGCTCGGCCCTAGCGGGAGTTGATTATAGGCAGTATTTT.

This clonotype has only a few counts. The J gene is TRBJ2-1, the V gene TRBV6-1; no clear D gene. V was cut by 6 bases and J by 1 base, with 7 bases left in between. Germline CDR1 MNHNS, CDR2 SASEGT. The CDR3 is 13 amino acids. In DNA, the CDR3 is TGTGCCAGCAGGGGTTATTCCTACAATGAGCAGTTCTTC. Its translation is CASRGYSYNEQFF.

Concerning this clonotype itself: A clone one base away is much larger, so this may be a read error. The J gene is TRBJ1-5, the V gene TRBV7-2; D unclear. Germline V CDR1 and CDR2: SGHTA, FQGNSA. V lost 1 base to trimming and J lost 6 bases, with 10 bases between them. This CDR3 is built from 14 residues. The CDR3 spells CASSLGEATQPQHF. The DNA for the CDR3 is TGTGCCAGCAGCTTAGGGGAAGCCACTCAGCCCCAGCATTTT.

The V gene is TRBV5-1, the J gene TRBJ2-1, with D possibly being TRBD2 (5 bases). CDR3 size: 17 residues. Per germline, CDR1 SGHRS and CDR2 YFSETQ. The ends were cut back, 3 bases at V and 0 bases at J, with 16 bases in the middle. CDR3 amino acids: CASSSNVAISSYNEQFF. The DNA for the CDR3 is TGCGCCAGCAGCTCCAATGTAGCGATAAGCTCCTACAATGAGCAGTTCTTC.

This clonotype was recorded many times. V usage is TRBV20-1 and J usage is TRBJ1-5; D is ambiguous. The CDR3 has 12 amino acids. Trimming shortened V by 3 bases and J by 3 bases, and 6 bases separated the two germline ends. Germline CDR1 and CDR2: DFQATT and SNEGSKA (reference sequence). The CDR3 nucleotides are TGCAGTGCTAGTTTCTTCAATCAGCCCCAGCATTTT. Amino acid sequence: CSASFFNQPQHF.

Details on this clonotype: The junction differs from germline at one of its ends, possibly a read error. J is TRBJ1-6 and V is TRBV14; D is undetermined. CDR1 SGHDN and CDR2 FVKESK come from the germline V gene. This CDR3 comprises 14 residues. CDR3 sequence (DNA): TGTGCCAGCAGCCAAGCGTACCTTAATTCACCCCTCTACTTT. Amino acids: CASSQAYLNSPLYF.

This clonotype was picked up a small number of times. The chain combines TRBV6-2 or TRBV6-3 with TRBJ1-2, with 8 bases lining up with TRBD1. Per the germline V gene, CDR1 is MNHEY and CDR2 is SVGEGT. The CDR3 has 15 amino acids. V gave up 6 bases and J gave up 3 bases; unmatched junction bases: 9. CDR3 amino acids: CASRRVVQGDYGYTF. Here the CDR3 DNA reads TGTGCCAGCAGACGCGTGGTACAGGGGGACTATGGCTACACCTTC.

This clonotype came up many times. The V call is TRBV6-1, the J call TRBJ2-1; 8 nucleotides align to TRBD1. Germline CDR1 MNHNS, CDR2 SASEGT. V was pared by 4 bases and J by 5 bases, with 4 bases of the junction left unmatched. CDR3 size: 14 residues. This CDR3 reads CASSGGQGNNEQFF. Written as DNA, the CDR3 is TGTGCCAGCAGTGGCGGACAGGGTAACAATGAGCAGTTCTTC.

This chain connects TRBV20-1 to TRBJ1-1; maybe TRBD1 (5 bases). The CDR3 spans 14 residues. Germline V gene data show CDR1 as DFQATT and CDR2 as SNEGSKA (reference sequence). V was trimmed by 2 bases and J by 0 bases, leaving 10 bases between them. In DNA form, the CDR3 reads TGCAGTGCTAGACGGGGGGGAATGAACACTGAAGCTTTCTTT. It is translated as CSARRGGMNTEAFF.

This clonotype has at least ten counts. The V gene is TRBV11-2, the J gene TRBJ2-7, with D maybe TRBD2 (6 bases). The V gene's germline CDR1 is SGHAT and CDR2 FQNNGV. V was clipped by 5 bases and J by 2 bases, with 13 bases between them. This CDR3 has 14 amino acids. DNA of the CDR3: TGTGCCAGCAGCCCGGGGGACGGCCCCTACGAGCAGTACTTC. This sequence encodes CASSPGDGPYEQYF.

This clonotype was counted many times. This sequence joins TRBV12-3 or TRBV12-4 and TRBJ1-3; D remains ambiguous. Trimming took 8 bases from V and 2 from J, leaving 16 bases between them. The CDR3 spans 15 residues. CDR3 nucleotides: TGTGCCAGCGGCCGGTCCCTTAGTCCTGGAAACACCATATATTTT. Its translation is CASGRSLSPGNTIYF.

The V gene is TRBV5-8, the J gene TRBJ1-1; no firm D call. The CDR3 runs to 12 residues. The V end lost 5 bases, the J end lost 1 base, and 6 bases lay between the germline ends. CDR1 is SGHTS and CDR2 is YDEGEE in the germline V gene. In nucleotides, the CDR3 is TGTGCCAGCAGGCCAGAGAACACTGAAGCTTTCTTT. Encoded protein: CASRPENTEAFF.

This clonotype appeared once. In DNA, the CDR3 is TGCAGTGCCCTCGTCCGGGGAGGCCAGCCCCAGCATTTT. Protein: CSALVRGGQPQHF. J is TRBJ1-5 and V is TRBV20-1; no clear D gene. The CDR3 length is 13 residues. Germline values: CDR1 DFQATT, CDR2 SNEGSKA (reference sequence). The ends were cut back, 6 bases at V and 7 bases at J, with 16 bases in the middle.